This T cell receptor (beta chain) was captured in a study of blood T cell repertoires in COVID-19. Study background: Acute-phase and convalescent COVID-19 samples originated in the United States, Italy and Spain. Sources were T cells, B-cell-depleted T cells, or PBMCs; the material itself was cDNA or gDNA.

In the original workflow: Reference gene primer amplification yielded estimated nucleated cell counts. Repertoires were generated with immunoSEQ multiplex PCR, while TCRdb's copy carries only in-frame clones and drops some. From that table come the V and J calls and clone size; the DNA was used to work out D and trimming. Of about 270,000 clones listed, nearly 85% are singletons. The CDR3 runs to 15 residues. CDR1 MNHNY and CDR2 SVGAGI come from the germline V gene (reference sequence). Trimming removed 4 bases at V and 0 bases at J, with 10 bases between. The sample taken for sequencing was peripheral blood. The receptor's source is a human donor in a cohort sampled during active COVID-19. The chain has TRBV6-6 and TRBJ1-3; D gene ambiguous. The CDR3: CASSSTATSGNTIYF. The CDR3 coding sequence is TGTGCCAGCAGTTCTACAGCAACCTCTGGAAACACCATATATTTT.